This entry lists 30 T cell receptor beta chains sequenced from one sample in a study of OX40 agonist ivuxolimab in advanced cancers. The assay was immunoSEQ multiplex PCR, and TCRdb's table has in-frame clones only and misses some. The data show 53,000 or so clones, with roughly 90% seen just once and 1.5% held by the top ten. Specimen: CD4+ or CD8+ T cells sorted from blood, collected in a trial of the OX40 agonist ivuxolimab. The receptors were sampled from an adult with an advanced solid tumor such as melanoma, head and neck, liver or kidney cancer.

This chain uses TRBV30 with TRBJ1-1; a possible D gene is TRBD1 (5 bases). V lost 3 bases to trimming and J lost 11 bases, with 16 bases between them. This CDR3 spans 12 amino acids. The germline gives CDR1 GTSNPN, CDR2 SVGIG (reference sequence). Here the CDR3 DNA reads TGTGCCTGGAGCGGAATTAGCGGGACGGCTTTCTTT. This codes for CAWSGISGTAFF.

The CDR3 bases are TGTGCCAGCACCCAAGGGCTGGCGAACACCGGGGAGCTGTTTTTT. This encodes CASTQGLANTGELFF. This chain links TRBV6-6 with TRBJ2-2; D is uncertain. CDR1 is MNHNY and CDR2 is SVGAGI in the germline V gene (reference sequence). The V gene lost 7 bases and the J gene lost 0 bases, with 12 bases spanning the gap. There are 15 residues in the CDR3.

The rearrangement links TRBV20-1 to TRBJ2-3; 7 bases map to TRBD1. Germline V gene sequence: CDR1 DFQATT, CDR2 SNEGSKA (reference sequence). Germline trimming cut 2 bases from V and 15 bases from J; bases unmatched to any gene: 8. The length of the CDR3 is 11 residues. The CDR3 bases are TGCAGTGCTAGAAGGGACAGACGAGCATATTTT. Translated: CSARRDRRAYF.

The rearrangement joins TRBV10-3 to TRBJ1-1, with TRBD1 matching over 8 bases. There are 14 residues in the CDR3. Germline V CDR1 and CDR2: ENHRY, SYGVKD. V lost 11 bases, J lost 1 base, and 9 bases stayed unmatched. This CDR3 reads CAYRQGSPNTEAFF. CDR3 DNA: TGTGCCTATCGACAGGGGTCGCCGAACACTGAAGCTTTCTTT.

The J gene is TRBJ2-5, the V gene TRBV5-1; 8 bases are a match to TRBD1. The germline V gene has CDR1 SGHRS and CDR2 YFSETQ. V gave up 0 bases and J gave up 5 bases; unmatched junction bases: 3. This CDR3 contains 14 residues. The CDR3, as DNA: TGCGCCAGCAGCTTGGCAGGGGGCTCGGAGACCCAGTACTTC. Protein: CASSLAGGSETQYF.

The chain carries TRBV30 and TRBJ2-3, with TRBD2 identical over 10 bases. V lost 8 bases to trimming and J lost 2 bases; unmatched junction nucleotides: 4. This CDR3 is 13 amino acids long. Germline CDR1 reads GTSNPN; CDR2 reads SVGIG (reference sequence). The CDR3 loop reads CARGTSDTDTQYF. The CDR3, as DNA: TGTGCCCGAGGGACTAGCGACACAGATACGCAGTATTTT.

The rearrangement joins TRBV30 to TRBJ1-5; D perhaps matches TRBD1 (5 bases). Trimming removed 7 bases from V and 6 bases from J, with 22 bases in between. The CDR3 spans 15 residues. CDR1 is GTSNPN and CDR2 is SVGIG in the germline V gene (reference sequence). CDR3 sequence (DNA): TGTGCCTCTACCGCGGGACCACTAGGAAGTCAGCCCCAGCATTTT. It translates to CASTAGPLGSQPQHF. Complete variable domain (other parts from reference TRBV30 and TRBJ1-5): SQTIHQWPATLVQPVGSPLSLECTVEGTSNPNLYWYRQAAGRGLQLLFYSVGIGQISSEVPQNLSASRPQDRQFILSSKKLLLSDSGFYLCASTAGPLGSQPQHFGDGTRLSIL.

This sequence joins TRBV7-2 and TRBJ2-6; 10 bases are a match to TRBD1. Germline loops: CDR1 SGHTA, CDR2 FQGNSA. There are 17 residues in the CDR3. The V segment lost 1 base and the J segment 3 bases; nucleotides outside the gene matches: 3. The chain's CDR3 is CASSLGQGARGANVLTF. In DNA, the CDR3 is TGTGCCAGCAGCTTAGGACAGGGGGCGCGTGGGGCCAACGTCCTGACTTTC.

CDR3 DNA: TGTGCCAGCAGCCAGTTAAGCCGGGGGGGCCACTACAATGAGCAGTTCTTC. This encodes CASSQLSRGGHYNEQFF. The chain employs TRBV9 and TRBJ2-1, with TRBD2 identical over 8 bases. The CDR3 loop spans 17 amino acids. Unmatched junction bases numbered 12, after V lost 4 bases and J lost 3 bases. CDR1 SGDLS and CDR2 YYNGEE come from the germline V gene.

CDR3 in amino acids: CASSVTSGDNEQFF. The CDR3, as DNA: TGTGCCAGCAGCGTGACTAGCGGGGACAATGAGCAGTTCTTC. The gene calls are TRBV7-3 and TRBJ2-1, with 11 bases aligning to TRBD2. This CDR3 is 14 amino acids long. The germline V gene encodes CDR1 SGHTA and CDR2 FQGTGA. V lost 5 bases, J lost 5 bases, and 2 bases stayed unmatched.

The CDR3 nucleotides are TGTGCCAGCAGTCACGCCAACCGTCCTGGGGACACTGAAGCTTTCTTT. Translation gives CASSHANRPGDTEAFF. This chain joins TRBV5-4 and TRBJ1-1; the D is unclear. This CDR3 is built from 16 residues. The V gene lost 5 bases and the J gene lost 3 bases, with 20 bases spanning the gap. The germline CDR1 and CDR2 sequences are SGHNT and YYREEE (reference sequence).

The rearrangement uses TRBV30 and TRBJ2-5; D is possibly TRBD1 or TRBD2 (7 bases each). This CDR3 is built from 15 residues. Germline CDR1 reads GTSNPN; CDR2 reads SVGIG (reference sequence). The V end was cut by 3 bases, the J end by 5 bases, with 19 bases between. CDR3 in amino acids: CAWRGAGGGGETQYF. The CDR3 DNA follows: TGTGCCTGGAGGGGGGCAGGGGGAGGGGGGGAGACCCAGTACTTC. Combining the CDR3 with reference TRBV30 and TRBJ2-5 gives the whole variable domain SQTIHQWPATLVQPVGSPLSLECTVEGTSNPNLYWYRQAAGRGLQLLFYSVGIGQISSEVPQNLSASRPQDRQFILSSKKLLLSDSGFYLCAWRGAGGGGETQYFGPGTRLLVL.

This clone was recorded only once. V is TRBV11-1 and J is TRBJ2-2; D unclear. The germline V gene encodes CDR1 SGHAT and CDR2 FQDESV (reference sequence). This CDR3 has 15 amino acids. Trimming left V 6 bases short and J 5 bases short, with 16 bases between. As DNA, the CDR3 is TGTGCCAGCAGTCGTGCCGACTCGAGGACCGGGGAGCTGTTTTTT. It encodes CASSRADSRTGELFF. Using reference TRBV11-1 and TRBJ2-2 for the parts outside the CDR3, the full variable domain is EAEVAQSPRYKITEKSQAVAFWCDPISGHATLYWYRQILGQGPELLVQFQDESVVDDSQLPKDRFSAERLKGVDSTLKIQPAELGDSAMYLCASSRADSRTGELFFGEGSRLTVL.

The J gene is TRBJ1-2, the V gene TRBV7-9; 10 nucleotides agree with TRBD1. The germline V gene has CDR1 SEHNR and CDR2 FQNEAQ (reference sequence). J gave up 4 bases and V 4 bases, and 6 bases lay outside the gene matches. The CDR3 is 15 amino acids. The CDR3 coding sequence is TGTGCCAGCAGCTCGGACAGGGGGTCGGTCTATGGCTACACCTTC. It codes for CASSSDRGSVYGYTF.

The chain uses TRBV7-3 and TRBJ2-1; 12 bases fit TRBD2. CDR1 is SGHTA and CDR2 is FQGTGA in the germline V gene. The length of the CDR3 is 15 residues. Germline trimming cut 4 bases from V and 5 bases from J; bases unmatched to any gene: 3. In DNA, the CDR3 is TGTGCCAGCAGCTCCGGACTAGCGGGGAACAATGAGCAGTTCTTC. This sequence encodes CASSSGLAGNNEQFF.

This sequence joins TRBV5-1 and TRBJ2-2; 10 bases are a match to TRBD1. The CDR3 is 16 amino acids. Trimming took 0 bases from V and 3 from J; bases not matched to a gene: 2. Germline CDR1 and CDR2: SGHRS and YFSETQ. The CDR3 loop is CASSLEGQGYTGELFF. CDR3 sequence (DNA): TGCGCCAGCAGCTTGGAGGGACAGGGGTACACCGGGGAGCTGTTTTTT. Looking up the rest from reference TRBV5-1 and TRBJ2-2 gives the full variable domain: KAGVTQTPRYLIKTRGQQVTLSCSPISGHRSVSWYQQTPGQGLQFLFEYFSETQRNKGNFPGRFSGRQFSNSRSEMNVSTLELGDSALYLCASSLEGQGYTGELFFGEGSRLTVL.

The chain employs TRBV7-9 and TRBJ2-1; 8 bases line up with TRBD2. Germline CDR1 SEHNR, CDR2 FQNEAQ (reference sequence). Trimming removed 5 bases from V and 8 bases from J; junction bases left unmatched: 11. The CDR3 has 15 amino acids. CDR3 nucleotides: TGTGCCAGCAGCCCCCCCGGGAGGGGAGACGATGAGCAGTTCTTC. Protein sequence: CASSPPGRGDDEQFF.

This chain joins TRBV30 and TRBJ1-6; D remains ambiguous. Trimming took off 4 bases at V and 5 bases at J, with 15 bases between the two ends. Germline V gene sequence: CDR1 GTSNPN, CDR2 SVGIG (reference sequence). The CDR3 spans 15 residues. In nucleotides, the CDR3 is TGTGCCTGGACGAAGGGCGGGCTTAATAATTCACCCCTCCACTTT. Translation gives CAWTKGGLNNSPLHF. Based on the CDR3 plus reference TRBV30 and TRBJ1-6, the full variable domain is SQTIHQWPATLVQPVGSPLSLECTVEGTSNPNLYWYRQAAGRGLQLLFYSVGIGQISSEVPQNLSASRPQDRQFILSSKKLLLSDSGFYLCAWTKGGLNNSPLHFGNGTRLTVT.

This rearrangement joins TRBV5-4 to TRBJ2-7, with TRBD2 identical over 7 bases. The V and J ends lost 3 bases and 0 bases, in that order; junction bases with no gene match: 0. CDR1 is SGHNT and CDR2 is YYREEE in the germline V gene (reference sequence). CDR3 length: 13 amino acids. The DNA of the CDR3 is TGTGCCAGCAGCTCTAGCGGCTCCTACGAGCAGTACTTC. It translates to CASSSSGSYEQYF.

As for this clone: One end of the junction is discordant with germline, which a read error may explain. The gene calls are TRBV28 and TRBJ2-7; 10 nucleotides align to TRBD2. This CDR3 contains 15 residues. Germline loops: CDR1 MDHEN, CDR2 SYDVKM. Here the CDR3 reads CASSFVGLARRGSDF. Here the CDR3 DNA reads TGTGCCAGCAGTTTCGTGGGACTAGCGAGGAGGGGGTCCGACTTC. Using reference TRBV28 and TRBJ2-7 for the parts outside the CDR3, the full variable domain is DVKVTQSSRYLVKRTGEKVFLECVQDMDHENMFWYRQDPGLGLRLIYFSYDVKMKEKGDIPEGYSVSREKKERFSLILESASTNQTSMYLCASSFVGLARRGSDFGPGTRLTVT.

The chain is built from TRBV7-6 and TRBJ1-1; D is perhaps TRBD1 (5 bases). The CDR3 runs 16 residues. From germline, CDR1 is SGHVS and CDR2 FNYEAQ. Trimming took 5 bases from V and 0 from J, leaving 16 bases between them. The CDR3: CASSRGGGFMNTEAFF. CDR3 nucleotides: TGTGCCAGCAGCCGCGGGGGAGGATTCATGAACACTGAAGCTTTCTTT.

This clone was seen only a few times. The rearrangement joins TRBV5-6 to TRBJ1-2, with D maybe TRBD1 (5 bases). The CDR3 is 14 residues long. From germline, CDR1 is SGHDT and CDR2 YYEEEE. V was trimmed by 4 bases and J by 8 bases, leaving 18 bases between them. CDR3 coding DNA: TGTGCCAGCAGCCCGGGGGGGTCCTTCGCGGGCTACACCTTC. It codes for CASSPGGSFAGYTF.

The CDR3: CASSSGDRVSPLHF. The CDR3 DNA is TGTGCCAGCAGCTCGGGAGATAGGGTTTCACCCCTCCACTTT. The chain employs TRBV28 and TRBJ1-6, with D unresolved. With 6 bases removed from V and 9 bases from J, the gap between germline ends came to 15 bases. The CDR3 consists of 14 residues. In germline, CDR1 is MDHEN, CDR2 SYDVKM.

This clone was recorded only once. V and J are TRBV4-2 and TRBJ2-4; 7 bases fit TRBD1. Trimming at V came to 4 bases and at J to 7 bases, leaving 13 bases not matched to a gene. The CDR3 is made up of 16 amino acids. Germline CDR1 is LGHNA and CDR2 is YNFKEQ. CDR3 in DNA: TGTGCCAGCAGCCGTACGACAGGGATCCCCCCTAACATTCAGTACTTC. Protein sequence: CASSRTTGIPPNIQYF.

The gene calls are TRBV5-1 and TRBJ1-1; D is undetermined. The CDR3 extends over 13 amino acids. Trimming took off 4 bases at V and 7 bases at J, with 14 bases between the two ends. The germline V gene has CDR1 SGHRS and CDR2 YFSETQ. CDR3 region: CASSPLTPGEAFF. CDR3 in DNA: TGCGCCAGCAGCCCTCTCACTCCAGGTGAAGCTTTCTTT.

The chain links TRBV11-1 to TRBJ1-1, with D perhaps TRBD1 (6 bases). The germline V gene encodes CDR1 SGHAT and CDR2 FQDESV (reference sequence). There are 15 residues in the CDR3. Trimming removed 3 bases from V and 5 bases from J, with 16 bases in between. CDR3 nucleotide sequence: TGTGCCAGCAGCTTTACGATAGGACAGATGACTGAAGCTTTCTTT. It translates to CASSFTIGQMTEAFF.

The rearrangement joins TRBV4-1 to TRBJ2-5, with 15 bases fitting TRBD2. The V gene's germline CDR1 is MGHRA and CDR2 YSYEKL. The CDR3 is 17 amino acids. V gave up 4 bases and J gave up 2 bases; unmatched junction bases: 5. CDR3 bases: TGCGCCAGCAGCCTCGGGACTAGCGGGGGGTTGCAAGAGACCCAGTACTTC. Its translation: CASSLGTSGGLQETQYF.

This clone was detected only once. J is TRBJ2-3 and V is TRBV4-1; D unresolved. The germline V gene has CDR1 MGHRA and CDR2 YSYEKL. CDR3 length: 14 residues. Trimming took 4 bases from V and 2 from J, leaving 10 bases between them. CDR3 sequence reads: CASSLRAPTDTQYF. The CDR3, as DNA: TGCGCCAGCAGCCTACGGGCCCCCACAGATACGCAGTATTTT.

V and J are TRBV2 and TRBJ2-7; TRBD1 might be the D (5 bases). The CDR3 has 15 residues. The germline V gene encodes CDR1 SNHLY and CDR2 FYNNEI. Trimming removed 7 bases at V and 1 base at J, with 17 bases between. The CDR3 DNA reads TGTGCCAGCAACTTCCAGGGAAGGAGTTCCTACGAGCAGTACTTC. It translates to CASNFQGRSSYEQYF.

The chain is built from TRBV10-1 and TRBJ2-2, with a possible D match to TRBD1 (5 bases). The CDR3 totals 13 residues. The V end was cut by 6 bases, the J end by 8 bases, with 13 bases between. Germline lookup yields CDR1 WNHNN and CDR2 SYGVQD (reference sequence). CDR3 amino acids: CASRVGDNGELFF. The CDR3 nucleotides are TGCGCCAGCAGAGTAGGGGATAATGGGGAGCTGTTTTTT.